Here is one TCR beta chain with its context. No antigen is known for it. The data stem from a study of identical twins. CDR1 and CDR2 (germline): MNHEY, SVGEGT. Unmatched junction bases numbered 3, after V lost 0 bases and J lost 4 bases. CDR3 size: 15 residues. The study, taken as a whole, reports: Out-of-frame beta sequences exhibited a weaker degree of excess twin sharing. Cross-sectional statistical analysis was relied on for the conclusions, without the same donors being followed.

cDNA molecules carried unique molecular identifiers, and template switching added a universal primer site. A single record per CDR3 protein comes from TCRdb applying MiXCR to the 5' RACE reads. The sample contains 450,000 or so distinct CDR3 sequences, less than 20% of which appear only once. All donors comprised healthy Caucasians. What was sequenced was naive T cells sorted from blood. The sequence derives from a man aged 45-65 years in good health. V and J are TRBV6-2 or TRBV6-3 and TRBJ1-5, with 7 bases that match TRBD1. The CDR3 here is CASSYSQGWNQPQHF. The CDR3 bases are TGTGCCAGCAGTTACTCACAGGGGTGGAATCAGCCCCAGCATTTT.